Sequencing of this TCR beta chain was carried out in a study of blood T cell repertoires in COVID-19. Clones were read by immunoSEQ multiplex PCR, and TCRdb kept only the in-frame ones, dropping some. The sample records about 55,000 clones, over 75% being singletons. With 5 bases removed from V and 9 bases from J, the gap between germline ends came to 23 bases. This CDR3 is built from 16 residues. The V gene's germline CDR1 is MNHEY and CDR2 SVGEGT. Sequenced input: peripheral blood. This clonotype was sampled from a human donor in a cohort sampled during active COVID-19. The J gene is TRBJ2-1, the V gene TRBV6-2 or TRBV6-3, with D tentatively TRBD1 (6 bases). In nucleotides, the CDR3 is TGTGCCAGCAGTACTACTCTAAGGGGGAGTGGTAGTGAGCAGTTCTTC. Residues: CASSTTLRGSGSEQFF.